These 9 T cell receptor beta chains were all obtained from the same sample, sequenced in a study of radiation and T cells in renal cell carcinoma. Measured with immunoSEQ multiplex PCR; TCRdb has only the in-frame clones, and not every one. The table shows about 59,000 clones, with roughly three quarters occurring only once. The time point was: baseline pretreatment blood. Treatment of the sample: 15 Gy SBRT to primary tumor, nephrectomy 4 weeks later. This material consisted of blood, taken from a patient whose treatment included radiotherapy and nephrectomy. These receptors were collected from a man aged 55 to 69 with renal cell carcinoma.

A few counts support this clone. The chain has TRBV15 and TRBJ1-1, with 9 bases lining up with TRBD1. V shed 0 bases and J 3 bases; nucleotides not matched to a gene: 5. CDR3 length: 16 residues. Looked up from germline, CDR1 is LNHNV and CDR2 is YYDKDF (reference sequence). The DNA of the CDR3 is TGTGCCACCAGCAGAGATGACAGGGGGGAGTACACTGAAGCTTTCTTT. It codes for CATSRDDRGEYTEAFF.

This clone was detected once. V is TRBV5-1 and J is TRBJ1-6; the D gene is possibly TRBD1 (6 bases). The germline CDR1 and CDR2 sequences are SGHRS and YFSETQ. V shed 4 bases and J shed 0 bases, with 8 bases lying between them. The CDR3 length is 15 residues. The CDR3 region is CASSPDSSYNSPLHF. The CDR3 DNA follows: TGCGCCAGCAGCCCGGACAGCTCCTATAATTCACCCCTCCACTTT.

The chain uses TRBV5-6 and TRBJ2-6; possible D gene TRBD1, 6 bases. Per the germline V gene, CDR1 is SGHDT and CDR2 is YYEEEE. V lost 5 bases and J 4 bases, leaving 13 bases between the germline ends. The CDR3 spans 15 residues. CDR3 sequence (DNA): TGTGCCAGCAGTCCAGGGGTTTCCGGGGCCAACGTCCTGACTTTC. Protein sequence: CASSPGVSGANVLTF. Together with reference TRBV5-6 and TRBJ2-6, the CDR3 gives the full variable domain: DAGVTQSPTHLIKTRGQQVTLRCSPKSGHDTVSWYQQALGQGPQFIFQYYEEEERQRGNFPDRFSGHQFPNYSSELNVNALLLGDSALYLCASSPGVSGANVLTFGAGSRLTVL.

The CDR3: CASSKLTSQSTGELFF. CDR3 DNA sequence: TGTGCCAGTAGTAAATTGACTAGCCAGAGCACCGGGGAGCTGTTTTTT. This sequence joins TRBV19 and TRBJ2-2; 7 bases align to TRBD2. V lost 4 bases and J lost 4; bases outside the gene matches: 9. The CDR3 spans 16 residues. The germline CDR1 and CDR2 sequences are LNHDA and SQIVND (reference sequence).

The gene calls are TRBV5-1 and TRBJ1-2; maybe TRBD1 (5 bases). Germline V gives CDR1 SGHRS, CDR2 YFSETQ. V was cut by 7 bases and J by 8 bases, with 12 bases left in between. The CDR3 runs to 11 residues. CDR3 loop: CASQGGTGYTF. In DNA form, the CDR3 reads TGCGCCAGCCAAGGAGGGACGGGCTACACCTTC.

This clone was recorded once. The chain joins TRBV19 to TRBJ2-7, with 9 bases identical to TRBD1. Germline V gene sequence: CDR1 LNHDA, CDR2 SQIVND (reference sequence). J lost 7 bases, V lost 3 bases, and 4 bases had no gene match. This CDR3 has 13 residues. The CDR3 sequence: CASSIYRGREQYV. As DNA, the CDR3 is TGTGCCAGTAGTATTTACAGGGGGCGAGAGCAGTACGTC.

The gene calls are TRBV18 and TRBJ2-2, with TRBD1 identical over 9 bases. V shed 2 bases and J 0 bases; nucleotides not matched to a gene: 7. Looked up from germline, CDR1 is KGHSH and CDR2 is LQKENI. This CDR3 comprises 18 residues. The CDR3 is CASSPSATGGPNTGELFF. For the CDR3, the DNA is TGTGCCAGCTCACCATCGGCCACAGGGGGCCCGAACACCGGGGAGCTGTTTTTT.

The rearrangement uses TRBV6-5 and TRBJ2-1; 9 nucleotides line up with TRBD1. The germline gives CDR1 MNHEY, CDR2 SVGAGI. Trimming took 7 bases from V and 8 from J; bases not matched to a gene: 9. The CDR3 length is 14 residues. The CDR3 region is CASKDRGLSDEQFF. The CDR3 nucleotides are TGTGCCAGCAAAGACAGGGGGTTGAGCGATGAGCAGTTCTTC.

This chain uses TRBV29-1 with TRBJ1-2; D gene unclear. CDR1 SQVTM and CDR2 ANQGSEA come from the germline V gene. The CDR3 extends over 15 amino acids. The germline V and J ends were trimmed by 0 bases and 2 bases, with 13 bases remaining between them. The CDR3: CSVEDRAAQNYGYTF. CDR3 bases: TGCAGCGTTGAAGATCGCGCCGCACAAAACTATGGCTACACCTTC.